A single sample is the source of the 27 T cell receptor beta chains below, sequenced in a study of shared clonotypes between healthy human individuals. Some clones are missing from TCRdb's copy, which holds only in-frame ones; the method was immunoSEQ multiplex PCR. Among about 1.4 million clones listed, over 95% were seen once. The material sequenced was naive CD4+ T cells sorted from blood. The subset is: CD45RA+ positively selected. These TCRs come from a man under 40 in good health.

The CDR3 DNA is TGTGCCAGCAGTGGCGACCGGGGCGGGGCTTCGGAGAAGGGCTACACCTTC. As protein: CASSGDRGGASEKGYTF. V is TRBV2 and J is TRBJ1-2; D may be TRBD1 (5 bases). The V end was cut by 4 bases, the J end by 8 bases, with 26 bases between. Germline CDR1 SNHLY, CDR2 FYNNEI. CDR3 size: 17 residues. The entire variable domain, with the rest obtained from reference TRBV2 and TRBJ1-2, is as follows: EPEVTQTPSHQVTQMGQEVILRCVPISNHLYFYWYRQILGQKVEFLVSFYNNEISEKSEIFDDQFSVERPDGSNFTLKIRSTKLEDSAMYFCASSGDRGGASEKGYTFGSGTRLTVV.

V usage is TRBV29-1 and J usage is TRBJ2-5; TRBD1 matches 7 bases. Germline values: CDR1 SQVTM, CDR2 ANQGSEA. With V trimmed by 6 bases and J by 1 base, 11 bases remained unmatched. This CDR3 is built from 15 residues. CDR3 in amino acids: CSVELDRAPQETQYF. The CDR3 bases are TGCAGCGTGGAATTAGACAGGGCCCCCCAAGAGACCCAGTACTTC. Full variable domain (outside the CDR3, taken from reference TRBV29-1 and TRBJ2-5): SAVISQKPSRDICQRGTSLTIQCQVDSQVTMMFWYRQQPGQSLTLIATANQGSEATYESGFVIDKFPISRPNLTFSTLTVSNMSPEDSSIYLCSVELDRAPQETQYFGPGTRLLVL.

This chain uses TRBV5-6 with TRBJ2-7, with D perhaps being TRBD1 or TRBD2 (5 bases each). Germline V CDR1 and CDR2: SGHDT, YYEEEE. V was clipped by 1 base and J by 5 bases, with 10 bases between them. The CDR3 loop spans 13 amino acids. CDR3 bases: TGTGCCAGCAGCTTGCCAGGGCGGGACGAGCAGTACTTC. This translates into CASSLPGRDEQYF.

The chain joins TRBV7-2 to TRBJ1-5; 10 bases agree with TRBD1. V dropped 6 bases and J dropped 10; count of bases not matched to a gene: 12. Looked up from germline, CDR1 is SGHTA and CDR2 is FQGNSA. The length of the CDR3 is 15 residues. The CDR3 DNA reads TGTGCCAGCAGTCCGGAGCGGGACAGGGGTAAACCCCAGCATTTT. It yields the protein CASSPERDRGKPQHF.

This chain joins TRBV29-1 and TRBJ2-7; 11 positions agree with TRBD2. Germline CDR1 is SQVTM and CDR2 is ANQGSEA. J gave up 3 bases and V 8 bases, and 3 bases lay outside the gene matches. The CDR3 runs to 12 residues. This CDR3 reads CSITSGSYEQYF. The CDR3 DNA reads TGCAGCATCACTAGCGGGAGCTACGAGCAGTACTTC.

The chain couples TRBV7-2 to TRBJ2-1; 14 nucleotides match TRBD2. The CDR3 has 21 residues. Germline trimming cut 0 bases from V and 6 bases from J; bases unmatched to any gene: 16. CDR1 is SGHTA and CDR2 is FQGNSA in the germline V gene. The DNA for the CDR3 is TGTGCCAGCAGCTTAGCGCTCCCCTGGACTAGCGGGAGGAAGGGTGGCAATGAGCAGTTCTTC. It codes for CASSLALPWTSGRKGGNEQFF.

About this clone: Other DNA variants within this sample encode the same CDR3. The rearrangement uses TRBV2 and TRBJ1-1, with D maybe TRBD1 (6 bases). Per the germline V gene, CDR1 is SNHLY and CDR2 is FYNNEI. CDR3 length: 13 residues. V was clipped by 5 bases and J by 1 base, with 8 bases between them. CDR3 bases: TGTGCCAGCAGTACACAGGGGAACACTGAAGCTTTCTTT. Protein sequence: CASSTQGNTEAFF.

The chain employs TRBV29-1 and TRBJ2-3; D may be TRBD1 or TRBD2 (5 bases each). Trimming took off 6 bases at V and 0 bases at J, with 13 bases between the two ends. The CDR3 totals 14 residues. Per germline, CDR1 SQVTM and CDR2 ANQGSEA. In DNA, the CDR3 is TGCAGCGTCGCCACTGGGACGAGCACAGATACGCAGTATTTT. Its protein is CSVATGTSTDTQYF.

In this sample, this clone turned up a few times. In the same sample, other DNA sequences code for this CDR3. This chain uses TRBV5-1 with TRBJ2-7, with 8 bases aligning to TRBD1. Trimming took 0 bases from V and 7 from J; bases not matched to a gene: 6. Per germline, CDR1 SGHRS and CDR2 YFSETQ. This CDR3 spans 14 amino acids. The CDR3, as DNA: TGCGCCAGCAGCTTGGGGCAGGGGGCGCGGGAGCAGTACTTC. This sequence encodes CASSLGQGAREQYF. Filled out from reference TRBV5-1 and TRBJ2-7, the complete variable domain reads KAGVTQTPRYLIKTRGQQVTLSCSPISGHRSVSWYQQTPGQGLQFLFEYFSETQRNKGNFPGRFSGRQFSNSRSEMNVSTLELGDSALYLCASSLGQGAREQYFGPGTRLTVT.

The chain employs TRBV6-5 and TRBJ2-1; no reliable D call. CDR3 length: 12 residues. Germline V CDR1 and CDR2: MNHEY, SVGAGI. V lost 0 bases, J lost 8 bases, and 5 bases lay in between. CDR3 coding DNA: TGTGCCAGCAGTTACTCGAATGATGAGCAGTTCTTC. Translated: CASSYSNDEQFF.

Of note for this clone: This same CDR3 is encoded by further DNA sequences in the sample. This chain connects TRBV27 to TRBJ2-7; D gene unclear. V was clipped by 6 bases and J by 1 base, with 22 bases between them. Per the germline V gene, CDR1 is MNHEY and CDR2 is SMNVEV (reference sequence). The CDR3 covers 17 residues. CDR3 nucleotides: TGTGCCAGCAGCCCCAATCCCCCGTTAGCAGGTTCCTACGAGCAGTACTTC. Protein: CASSPNPPLAGSYEQYF.

This clone is a singleton in its sample. This specimen includes other DNA sequences encoding the same CDR3. This chain joins TRBV9 and TRBJ2-1, with D tentatively TRBD2 (5 bases). The CDR3 is 15 residues long. Germline V gene sequence: CDR1 SGDLS, CDR2 YYNGEE. V was pared by 0 bases and J by 2 bases, with 9 bases between. CDR3 DNA sequence: TGTGCCAGCAGCGTAGATGGGAGAACCTACAATGAGCAGTTCTTC. Translating it yields CASSVDGRTYNEQFF.

The chain combines TRBV18 with TRBJ2-7; no reliable D call. The CDR3 spans 14 residues. V lost 3 bases and J 7 bases, leaving 16 bases between the germline ends. Germline-derived CDR1 and CDR2 are KGHSH and LQKENI. The DNA for the CDR3 is TGTGCCAGCTCACCTCTCGTTCCGTTCGGGGAGCAGTACTTC. Its translation is CASSPLVPFGEQYF.

V is TRBV6-1 and J is TRBJ2-7; tentatively, D is TRBD1 (6 bases). V was pared by 5 bases and J by 1 base, with 12 bases between. The CDR3 covers 14 residues. Per the germline V gene, CDR1 is MNHNS and CDR2 is SASEGT. This CDR3 reads CASSLQGSSYEQYF. CDR3 nucleotide sequence: TGTGCCAGCAGTCTCCAGGGGAGTTCCTACGAGCAGTACTTC.

The J gene is TRBJ1-1, the V gene TRBV7-3; D might be TRBD1 (5 bases). The germline V gene has CDR1 SGHTA and CDR2 FQGTGA. CDR3 length: 17 residues. The V gene lost 2 bases and the J gene lost 5 bases, with 21 bases spanning the gap. The CDR3 sequence: CASSLVQGLGLRTEAFF. CDR3 sequence (DNA): TGTGCCAGCAGCTTAGTTCAGGGTTTGGGTTTGAGAACTGAAGCTTTCTTT.

Comments on this clone: This CDR3 is also generated by other DNA sequences in the sample. Here the CDR3 DNA reads TGTGCCAGCTCACCACCGACATACGAGCAGTACTTC. Amino acid sequence: CASSPPTYEQYF. The chain links TRBV18 to TRBJ2-7; no clear D gene. In germline, CDR1 is KGHSH, CDR2 LQKENI. V gave up 0 bases and J gave up 4 bases, with 4 bases separating them. The CDR3 runs to 12 residues.

The V call is TRBV7-6, the J call TRBJ1-4; 9 nucleotides align to TRBD1. This CDR3 is 15 amino acids long. V lost 5 bases to trimming and J lost 7 bases; unmatched junction nucleotides: 8. Germline V gene lookup returns CDR1 SGHVS and CDR2 FNYEAQ. The CDR3 loop is CASSRTGGRFEKLFF. The CDR3 DNA reads TGTGCCAGCAGCCGAACAGGGGGCAGGTTTGAAAAACTGTTTTTT.

This rearrangement joins TRBV2 to TRBJ2-7, with TRBD1 matching 7 bases. The CDR3 runs 13 residues. Germline V CDR1 and CDR2: SNHLY, FYNNEI. After removal of 7 bases from V and 3 bases from J, the junction contained 6 bases not matched to a gene. The DNA of the CDR3 is TGTGCCAGCACTGACAGGGTAGTCTACGAGCAGTACTTC. This translates into CASTDRVVYEQYF.

The chain is built from TRBV5-1 and TRBJ2-1; 14 nucleotides line up with TRBD2. The CDR3 has 18 residues. The germline gives CDR1 SGHRS, CDR2 YFSETQ. V shed 4 bases, J shed 0 bases, and the junction held 6 bases outside the gene matches. CDR3 sequence (DNA): TGCGCCAGCAGCACCGGACTAGCGGGAGGTTTCTCCTACAATGAGCAGTTCTTC. Residues: CASSTGLAGGFSYNEQFF.

The chain carries TRBV19 and TRBJ2-4; 10 nucleotides match TRBD2. In germline, CDR1 is LNHDA, CDR2 SQIVND (reference sequence). The CDR3 covers 19 residues. After removal of 1 base from V and 0 bases from J, the junction contained 9 bases not matched to a gene. The CDR3 DNA is TGTGCCAGTAGTATAGGGCAACTAGCGGGGACCATAGCCAAAAACATTCAGTACTTC. Its protein product is CASSIGQLAGTIAKNIQYF.

The chain carries TRBV6-9 and TRBJ2-6; D not certain. The germline V gene has CDR1 MNHGY and CDR2 SVAAGI. V dropped 8 bases and J dropped 0 bases, with 5 bases sitting between them. The CDR3 has 13 residues. Here the CDR3 DNA reads TGTGCCAGCGTAAGCTCTGGGGCCAACGTCCTGACTTTC. Its translation: CASVSSGANVLTF.

This clone has a single count. The chain couples TRBV7-3 to TRBJ2-3; D remains ambiguous. Germline CDR1 reads SGHTA; CDR2 reads FQGTGA. Trimming shortened V by 4 bases and J by 6 bases, and 11 bases separated the two germline ends. This CDR3 is built from 13 residues. DNA for the CDR3: TGTGCCAGCAGCTCGACCAGTGGTGATACGCAGTATTTT. Translation gives CASSSTSGDTQYF.

The V gene is TRBV5-1, the J gene TRBJ2-3, with a tentative D call TRBD2 (5 bases). The germline V and J ends were trimmed by 3 bases and 1 base, with 12 bases remaining between them. Germline CDR1 reads SGHRS; CDR2 reads YFSETQ. The CDR3 is 15 amino acids. CDR3 nucleotide sequence: TGCGCCAGCAGCTCCGGACTGAGTGGCACAGATACGCAGTATTTT. It encodes CASSSGLSGTDTQYF.

This clone was observed a single time. The chain has TRBV10-2 and TRBJ2-3; 7 bases line up with TRBD2. The length of the CDR3 is 15 residues. Germline V lookup: CDR1 WSHSY, CDR2 SAAADI. V lost 2 bases, J lost 0 bases, and 2 bases stayed unmatched. The CDR3 here is CASSEQRGSTDTQYF. Here the CDR3 DNA reads TGCGCCAGCAGTGAGCAGCGGGGTAGCACAGATACGCAGTATTTT.

The chain carries TRBV18 and TRBJ2-3; the match to TRBD1 covers 8 bases. The CDR3 length is 15 residues. Germline values: CDR1 KGHSH, CDR2 LQKENI. V gave up 4 bases and J gave up 0 bases; unmatched junction bases: 3. The CDR3 nucleotides read TGTGCCAGCTCACTTTGGACAGGGAGCACAGATACGCAGTATTTT. Its translation: CASSLWTGSTDTQYF.

This chain joins TRBV10-2 and TRBJ2-4, with 11 positions matching TRBD2. The junction had 4 bases not matched to a gene; V was cut back by 5 bases and J by 7 bases. CDR3 length: 14 residues. CDR1 is WSHSY, CDR2 SAAADI, per germline. Here the CDR3 reads CASSIAGGGNIQYF. CDR3 sequence (DNA): TGCGCCAGCAGTATAGCGGGAGGGGGTAACATTCAGTACTTC.

The V gene is TRBV18, the J gene TRBJ2-1; 8 bases line up with TRBD2. V lost 4 bases and J lost 7; bases outside the gene matches: 6. Germline CDR1 is KGHSH and CDR2 is LQKENI. The CDR3 sequence is 14 residues long. CDR3 in DNA: TGTGCCAGCTCACTAGCGGGAAAGGAGAATGAGCAGTTCTTC. Translation: CASSLAGKENEQFF. The variable domain in full, completed from reference TRBV18 and TRBJ2-1, reads NAGVMQNPRHLVRRRGQEARLRCSPMKGHSHVYWYRQLPEEGLKFMVYLQKENIIDESGMPKERFSAEFPKEGPSILRIQQVVRGDSAAYFCASSLAGKENEQFFGPGTRLTVL.